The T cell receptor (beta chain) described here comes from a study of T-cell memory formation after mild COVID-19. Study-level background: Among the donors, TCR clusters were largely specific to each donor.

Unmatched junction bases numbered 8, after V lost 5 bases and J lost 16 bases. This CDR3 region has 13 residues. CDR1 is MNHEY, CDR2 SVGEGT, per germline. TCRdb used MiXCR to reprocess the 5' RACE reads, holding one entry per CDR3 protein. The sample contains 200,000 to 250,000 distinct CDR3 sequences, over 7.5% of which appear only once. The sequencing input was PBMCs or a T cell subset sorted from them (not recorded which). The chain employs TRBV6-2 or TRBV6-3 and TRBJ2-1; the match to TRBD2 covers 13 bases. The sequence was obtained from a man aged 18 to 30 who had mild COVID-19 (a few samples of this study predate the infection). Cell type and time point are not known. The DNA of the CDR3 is TGTGCCAGCAGTCAGAGACTAGCGGGGGGTGAATTCTTC. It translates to CASSQRLAGGEFF.